The 27 T cell receptor beta chains reported below all come from one sample, sequenced in a study of PD-1 and CTLA-4 blockade in melanoma. Produced via immunoSEQ multiplex PCR; TCRdb's table is partial and in-frame only. This table has about 31,000 clones, 88% appearing once. The sample in question was CD8+ T cells from peripheral blood, obtained from a patient given anti-PD-1 treatment. These receptors were taken from a human donor with melanoma.

The count of this clone is one. The chain uses TRBV19 and TRBJ2-1, with 10 nucleotides matching TRBD2. From germline, CDR1 is LNHDA and CDR2 SQIVND (reference sequence). This CDR3 spans 15 amino acids. Losses at the gene ends were 3 bases for V and 4 bases for J; bases not matched to a gene: 3. CDR3 sequence: CASSITSGEYNEQFF. In DNA, the CDR3 is TGTGCCAGTAGTATCACTAGCGGGGAGTACAATGAGCAGTTCTTC. Combining the CDR3 with reference TRBV19 and TRBJ2-1 gives the whole variable domain DGGITQSPKYLFRKEGQNVTLSCEQNLNHDAMYWYRQDPGQGLRLIYYSQIVNDFQKGDIAEGYSVSREKKESFPLTVTSAQKNPTAFYLCASSITSGEYNEQFFGPGTRLTVL.

The chain employs TRBV9 and TRBJ1-5; no definite D call. This CDR3 has 14 residues. Germline-derived CDR1 and CDR2 are SGDLS and YYNGEE. Trimming removed 2 bases at V and 3 bases at J, with 9 bases between. Written as DNA, the CDR3 is TGTGCCAGCAGCGTTAACGGCCTCAATCAGCCCCAGCATTTT. Protein product: CASSVNGLNQPQHF.

The chain carries TRBV11-1 and TRBJ2-7; D gene ambiguous. V lost 5 bases to trimming and J lost 5 bases, with 19 bases between them. This CDR3 region has 15 residues. Germline V gives CDR1 SGHAT, CDR2 FQDESV (reference sequence). The CDR3 nucleotides are TGTGCCAGCAGCCCCCGTAGGGCTGGCTATCACGAGCAGTACTTC. It codes for CASSPRRAGYHEQYF.

The genes are TRBV3-1 (or the pseudogene TRBV3-2) and TRBJ2-7, with unresolved D. The CDR3 extends over 13 amino acids. The V end was cut by 5 bases, the J end by 4 bases, with 12 bases between. In germline, CDR1 is LGHDT, CDR2 YNNKEL (reference sequence). The CDR3 sequence: CASSEGTYYEQYF. CDR3 nucleotides: TGTGCCAGCAGCGAAGGCACTTATTACGAGCAGTACTTC.

V gene TRBV7-9 combines with J gene TRBJ1-1, with no clear D. Germline CDR1 SEHNR, CDR2 FQNEAQ (reference sequence). The CDR3 contains 13 residues. Deletions cut 1 base from V and 4 bases from J, with 7 bases between. The CDR3 reads CASSLGSFTEAFF. The CDR3 DNA is TGTGCCAGCAGCTTAGGCAGCTTCACTGAAGCTTTCTTT.

This clone was seen only once. This rearrangement joins TRBV7-6 to TRBJ1-6; D perhaps matches TRBD1 (6 bases). Per the germline V gene, CDR1 is SGHVS and CDR2 is FNYEAQ. Trimming took 1 base from V and 5 from J, leaving 9 bases between them. The CDR3 loop spans 15 amino acids. The DNA of the CDR3 is TGTGCCAGCAGCTTAGTGGACAGTGATAATTCACCCCTCCACTTT. Its protein is CASSLVDSDNSPLHF.

CDR3 coding DNA: TGTGCCAGCAGCTATAACGCTTTCGAGCAGTACTTC. Translated, it gives CASSYNAFEQYF. V is TRBV13 and J is TRBJ2-7; D unresolved. From germline, CDR1 is PRHDT and CDR2 FYEKMQ (reference sequence). Trimming cost V 4 bases and J 6 bases, with 10 bases left between them. The CDR3 has 12 amino acids.

The chain employs TRBV3-1 (or the pseudogene TRBV3-2) and TRBJ1-3; no reliable D call. The CDR3 is made up of 15 amino acids. Germline values: CDR1 LGHDT, CDR2 YNNKEL (reference sequence). Deletions cut 2 bases from V and 8 bases from J, with 16 bases between. This chain's CDR3 is CASSQKGRILHTIYF. CDR3 in DNA: TGTGCCAGCAGCCAAAAAGGCCGGATCCTACACACCATATATTTT.

V gene TRBV7-9 combines with J gene TRBJ2-7, with D possibly matching TRBD1 (5 bases). CDR1 and CDR2 from the germline V gene are SEHNR and FQNEAQ (reference sequence). This CDR3 has 13 amino acids. Trimming left V 5 bases short and J 0 bases short, with 8 bases between. The CDR3 DNA follows: TGTGCCAGCAGCCCCGACAGCTCCTACGAGCAGTACTTC. As protein: CASSPDSSYEQYF.

The chain carries TRBV14 and TRBJ1-1, with TRBD1 as a possible D gene (6 bases). This CDR3 has 13 residues. Trimming cost V 6 bases and J 7 bases, with 15 bases left between them. CDR1 and CDR2 (germline): SGHDN, FVKESK. CDR3 coding DNA: TGTGCCAGCAGGGAGGGGGGCAGCTATGAAGCTTTCTTT. This sequence encodes CASREGGSYEAFF.

J is TRBJ2-1 and V is TRBV28; 7 bases line up with TRBD2. The length of the CDR3 is 16 residues. Germline CDR1 reads MDHEN; CDR2 reads SYDVKM. The J segment lost 6 bases and the V segment lost 2 bases, leaving 10 bases of the junction unmatched. The CDR3 coding sequence is TGTGCCAGCAGTTTAAGTGGGGTAGCGGGTCCCAATGAGCAGTTCTTC. Translation gives CASSLSGVAGPNEQFF.

The J gene is TRBJ1-1, the V gene TRBV4-2; TRBD1 agrees at 8 bases. Germline CDR1 and CDR2: LGHNA and YNFKEQ. V was pared by 4 bases and J by 2 bases, with 3 bases of the junction left unmatched. This CDR3 region has 14 residues. The CDR3 loop reads CASSPQGANTEAFF. In DNA, the CDR3 is TGTGCCAGCAGCCCGCAGGGGGCTAACACTGAAGCTTTCTTT.

This clone has a handful of counts. The V and J genes are TRBV30 and TRBJ2-7; D is possibly TRBD2 (5 bases). Germline CDR1 is GTSNPN and CDR2 is SVGIG (reference sequence). This CDR3 spans 14 amino acids. Trimming pared 2 bases from V and 3 bases from J, leaving 14 bases between. CDR3 loop: CAWSLPDGIYEQYF. CDR3 DNA sequence: TGTGCCTGGAGTCTCCCGGACGGGATCTACGAGCAGTACTTC.

V and J are TRBV28 and TRBJ1-2; tentatively, D is TRBD1 (5 bases). This CDR3 comprises 12 residues. Germline V lookup: CDR1 MDHEN, CDR2 SYDVKM. V was trimmed by 4 bases and J by 5 bases, leaving 8 bases between them. The CDR3 reads CASSYGGYGYTF. For the CDR3, the DNA is TGTGCCAGCAGTTACGGGGGGTATGGCTACACCTTC.

The chain joins TRBV10-3 to TRBJ1-1; D remains unclear. The germline V and J ends were trimmed by 6 bases and 1 base, with 9 bases remaining between them. The V gene's germline CDR1 is ENHRY and CDR2 SYGVKD. The CDR3 contains 13 residues. The CDR3 nucleotides read TGTGCCATCAGGACTCACGAGAACACTGAAGCTTTCTTT. This codes for CAIRTHENTEAFF.

The chain combines TRBV27 with TRBJ1-5; D gene uncertain. The germline V gene encodes CDR1 MNHEY and CDR2 SMNVEV (reference sequence). V was clipped by 5 bases and J by 5 bases, with 4 bases between them. This CDR3 comprises 11 residues. This CDR3 reads CASSRHQPQHF. CDR3 coding DNA: TGTGCCAGCAGTCGCCATCAGCCCCAGCATTTT.

This chain connects TRBV5-1 to TRBJ1-1; D unclear. Germline V lookup: CDR1 SGHRS, CDR2 YFSETQ. This CDR3 has 15 residues. With 0 bases removed from V and 0 bases from J, the gap between germline ends came to 9 bases. CDR3 loop: CASSLGRIMNTEAFF. CDR3 coding DNA: TGCGCCAGCAGCTTGGGGAGAATCATGAACACTGAAGCTTTCTTT.

The CDR3 DNA follows: TGTGCCAGCAGTGAAGCGCAGAAGGGGGGCACTGAAGCTTTCTTT. This sequence encodes CASSEAQKGGTEAFF. J is TRBJ1-1 and V is TRBV6-1, with D maybe TRBD1 (6 bases). The germline gives CDR1 MNHNS, CDR2 SASEGT. The CDR3 is 15 residues long. Between the trimmed V and J ends, which lost 0 bases and 4 bases, there was a span of 12 bases.

CDR3 residues: CASQPGGGNSYNEQFF. DNA for the CDR3: TGTGCCAGCCAACCTGGCGGCGGTAACTCCTACAATGAGCAGTTCTTC. The chain has TRBV27 and TRBJ2-1, with D uncertain. Germline values: CDR1 MNHEY, CDR2 SMNVEV (reference sequence). The CDR3 length is 16 residues. V lost 8 bases, J lost 0 bases, and 17 bases lay in between.

This clone has more than one count but fewer than ten. The CDR3 protein is CASSGSGIEQFF. CDR3 bases: TGTGCCAGCAGTGGGAGCGGAATTGAGCAGTTCTTC. The V and J genes are TRBV28 and TRBJ2-1, with a tentative D call TRBD2 (5 bases). This CDR3 region has 12 residues. V was shortened by 5 bases and J by 9 bases, with 11 bases between the two germline ends. Per germline, CDR1 MDHEN and CDR2 SYDVKM.

The chain carries TRBV5-8 and TRBJ2-7; a possible D gene is TRBD2 (5 bases). V was cut by 0 bases and J by 2 bases, with 12 bases left in between. CDR3 size: 15 residues. The germline V gene has CDR1 SGHTS and CDR2 YDEGEE. Written as DNA, the CDR3 is TGTGCCAGCAGCTTGGTAGCGAGCCTCCCCTACGAGCAGTACTTC. It codes for CASSLVASLPYEQYF.

The V gene is TRBV29-1, the J gene TRBJ1-1, with a weak D call TRBD1 (5 bases). Trimming pared 3 bases from V and 11 bases from J, leaving 19 bases between. This CDR3 is built from 13 residues. CDR1 is SQVTM, CDR2 ANQGSEA, per germline. The CDR3 sequence: CSVDAAGMGDAFF. CDR3 nucleotide sequence: TGCAGCGTTGACGCAGCAGGGATGGGGGACGCTTTCTTT.

The chain joins TRBV13 to TRBJ1-5, with D tentatively TRBD1 (5 bases). This CDR3 spans 14 amino acids. Germline CDR1 reads PRHDT; CDR2 reads FYEKMQ (reference sequence). The germline V and J ends were trimmed by 4 bases and 4 bases, with 11 bases remaining between them. DNA for the CDR3: TGTGCCAGCAGCTCCCAGGGACGGAATCAGCCCCAGCATTTT. Residues: CASSSQGRNQPQHF.

As concerns this clone: An end of the junction does not agree with germline; a read error may underlie this. CDR3 in DNA: TGTGCCATCAGTGCCGGGACAAATTATGGCTACACCTTC. This gives the protein CAISAGTNYGYTF. V is TRBV2 and J is TRBJ1-2, with a possible D match to TRBD1 (6 bases). Germline loops: CDR1 SNHLY, CDR2 FYNNEI. There are 13 residues in the CDR3.

The V call is TRBV10-3, the J call TRBJ2-1; maybe TRBD1 (5 bases). The CDR3 contains 16 residues. The germline V gene encodes CDR1 ENHRY and CDR2 SYGVKD. V was pared by 4 bases and J by 7 bases, with 20 bases between. The CDR3 DNA sequence: TGTGCCATCAGTGGACAGAACTTAGGGGTGGGGAATGAGCAGTTCTTC. It codes for CAISGQNLGVGNEQFF.

This clone has a handful of counts. The chain couples TRBV14 to TRBJ2-7; 9 bases align to TRBD1. This CDR3 comprises 14 residues. J lost 4 bases, V lost 3 bases, and 4 bases had no gene match. The germline V gene encodes CDR1 SGHDN and CDR2 FVKESK. DNA of the CDR3: TGTGCCAGCAGCCAGTGGGACAGGGTTTACGAGCAGTACTTC. Protein sequence: CASSQWDRVYEQYF.

This chain links TRBV9 with TRBJ1-1, with D uncertain. The CDR3 contains 13 residues. Between the trimmed V and J ends, which lost 4 bases and 0 bases, there was a span of 7 bases. CDR1 SGDLS and CDR2 YYNGEE come from the germline V gene. The CDR3 nucleotides are TGTGCCAGCAGCCCTAGACTGAACACTGAAGCTTTCTTT. Translated: CASSPRLNTEAFF.